This is a list of T cell receptor beta chains from one sample in a study of T-cell reconstitution after alpha-beta-depleted transplantation in children. TCRdb redid the calling of the PCR reads with MiXCR, one entry per CDR3 protein. The sample lists 400,000 to 500,000 distinct CDR3 sequences, approximately 10% seen once, with roughly 6% in the top ten. Sequencing was performed on PBMCs from the stem cell graft donor, taken from the stem cell graft. The receptors here all came from a human donor who donated a stem cell graft to a child with acute myeloid leukemia. Both conserved end residues are trimmed from each CDR3.

v_gene,j_gene,CDR3aa
TRBV20-1,TRBJ1-4,SARRGNEKLF
TRBV7-9,TRBJ2-3,ASSSENRARGSDTQY
TRBV5-1,TRBJ1-6,ASSLDRENSPLH
TRBV5-1,TRBJ1-1,ASSSGGLDTEAF
TRBV7-6,TRBJ2-3,ASSLWGPLASDTQY
TRBV5-1,TRBJ2-1,ASSPGTDNYNEQF
TRBV6-6,TRBJ2-5,ASSYQIQETQY
TRBV5-5,TRBJ1-4,ASSLSLPGGDREKLF
TRBV9,TRBJ1-6,ASSPGTAVYNSPLH
TRBV12-3/TRBV12-4,TRBJ2-4,ASSLTVIQY
TRBV20-1,TRBJ1-5,SARENNQPQH
TRBV3-1,TRBJ2-5,ASRHTGTEETQY
TRBV12-3/TRBV12-4,TRBJ2-2,ASSSGLGATGELF
TRBV29-1,TRBJ2-1,SVVGQGDEQF
TRBV7-9,TRBJ2-2,ASSHLAGYTGELF
TRBV15,TRBJ1-5,ATSRGQNNQPQH
TRBV7-2,TRBJ1-4,ASSPTGIFEKLF
TRBV7-8,TRBJ2-2,ASSAFFQGTGELF
TRBV6-5,TRBJ2-3,ASSTDIPSTDTQY
TRBV6-1,TRBJ2-1,ASNWDRGLYNEQF
TRBV12-3/TRBV12-4,TRBJ2-7,ASRPGHQSYEQY
TRBV10-3,TRBJ2-1,AISEIPIQGRHNEQF
TRBV3-1,TRBJ2-1,ASSLAGGDEQF
TRBV5-1,TRBJ2-1,ASSLILGGGIYNEQF
TRBV7-8,TRBJ1-5,ASSLKLGGNQPQH
TRBV12-3/TRBV12-4,TRBJ1-2,ASRILWSTRMLYGYT
TRBV20-1,TRBJ2-3,SARDAGGASDTQY
TRBV29-1,TRBJ2-5,SVAPRLAVIQETQY
TRBV6-1,TRBJ2-1,ASKTYGSYNEQF
TRBV6-5,TRBJ1-6,ASSWDPNSPLH
TRBV5-1,TRBJ2-1,ASSQGQDLGYNEQF
TRBV29-1,TRBJ2-7,SVAVAGGPYEQY
TRBV3-1,TRBJ2-1,ASSQFELAAFYEQF
TRBV20-1,TRBJ1-5,SAEMGQVGIGNQPQH
TRBV7-2,TRBJ2-6,ASSTGQASGANVLT
TRBV29-1,TRBJ1-5,SVALGNQPQH
TRBV20-1,TRBJ1-2,SASDTGRGNYGYT
TRBV20-1,TRBJ2-3,SAREEDTQY
TRBV4-2,TRBJ2-6,ASSQGDRAGANVLT
TRBV7-2,TRBJ2-1,ASRPDSEYNEQF
TRBV21-1,TRBJ2-1,ASSNEGNGGDPFYNEQF
TRBV20-1,TRBJ2-7,SARDLQGFQHEQY
TRBV29-1,TRBJ2-7,SVERRGTGAYEQY
TRBV10-3,TRBJ2-5,AISVTDQETQY
TRBV20-1,TRBJ2-1,SAEREPTYNEQF
TRBV5-1,TRBJ2-1,ASSPGVGPYNEQF
TRBV12-3/TRBV12-4,TRBJ2-2,ASSVRGSTGELF
TRBV20-1,TRBJ1-2,SVNRGLNYGYT
TRBV9,TRBJ1-1,ASSAGTGANTEAF
TRBV5-1,TRBJ2-5,ASSSGGSSQETQY
TRBV12-3/TRBV12-4,TRBJ2-3,ASSFGVFDTQY
TRBV2,TRBJ1-1,ASSQGGAF
TRBV7-9,TRBJ1-6,ASSPQGSPLH
TRBV12-3/TRBV12-4,TRBJ2-7,ASSRGEFEQY
TRBV3-1,TRBJ2-4,ASSQGSVAKNIQY
TRBV20-1,TRBJ2-5,SATGRAGGQETQY
TRBV18,TRBJ1-5,ASSPPGEGSVQPQH
TRBV5-5,TRBJ1-2,ASSLAASGLSAGYT
TRBV7-2,TRBJ2-2,ASSLSGGARTGELF
TRBV7-6,TRBJ2-3,ASSLFVAGYTLGTDTQY